A single sample is the source of the 30 T cell receptor beta chains below, sequenced in a study of post-analysis software for immune sequencing data. Study-wide points: The five TRBV segments detected at higher frequency in patients than in controls included TRBV5-6, TRBV5-1 and TRBV20-1.

Antigens of these TCRs are unknown. The TCR beta cDNA libraries carried unique molecular identifiers. TCRdb used MiXCR to reprocess the PCR reads, holding one entry per CDR3 protein. The table has 750,000 to 900,000 distinct CDR3 sequences, approximately 44% seen once. Sequences were obtained from blood. The source of these receptors is a girl aged 5-17 years with multiple sclerosis.

This chain uses TRBV6-2 or TRBV6-3 with TRBJ2-7; D call uncertain. Germline CDR1 MNHEY, CDR2 SVGEGT. V was shortened by 0 bases and J by 7 bases, with 4 bases between the two germline ends. The length of the CDR3 is 11 residues. In DNA, the CDR3 is TGTGCCAGCAGTTACTCGATTGAGCAGTACTTC. This codes for CASSYSIEQYF.

The chain links TRBV7-8 to TRBJ2-1; a possible D gene is TRBD2 (5 bases). CDR1 is SGHVS and CDR2 is FQNEAQ in the germline V gene. Trimming took off 1 base at V and 0 bases at J, with 7 bases between the two ends. The CDR3 spans 15 residues. The CDR3 sequence: CASSLERSSYNEQFF. The DNA for the CDR3 is TGTGCCAGCAGCTTAGAGCGGAGCTCCTACAATGAGCAGTTCTTC.

This clonotype was detected only a few times. The V and J genes are TRBV20-1 and TRBJ2-6; D remains ambiguous. Germline loops: CDR1 DFQATT, CDR2 SNEGSKA (reference sequence). This CDR3 is built from 14 residues. The V and J ends lost 8 bases and 0 bases respectively, with 11 bases between them. The CDR3 spells CSSPPRSGANVLTF. In nucleotides, the CDR3 is TGCAGTTCCCCCCCCCGCTCTGGGGCCAACGTCCTGACTTTC.

V is TRBV12-3 or TRBV12-4 and J is TRBJ2-1; unclear D gene. This CDR3 is built from 16 residues. V was pared by 1 base and J by 0 bases, with 10 bases between. The CDR3 is CASSLEGTSSYNEQFF. CDR3 nucleotide sequence: TGTGCCAGCAGTTTAGAGGGCACGAGCTCCTACAATGAGCAGTTCTTC.

The chain joins TRBV28 to TRBJ2-5; tentatively, D is TRBD2 (6 bases). V lost 6 bases, J lost 1 base, and 12 bases lay in between. Germline V gene sequence: CDR1 MDHEN, CDR2 SYDVKM. This CDR3 is 14 amino acids long. In nucleotides, the CDR3 is TGTGCCAGCAGCCTTAGCGGAATCCAAGAGACCCAGTACTTC. This gives the protein CASSLSGIQETQYF.

CDR3: CASSPRTLDPPQHF. In DNA, the CDR3 is TGTGCCAGCAGCCCAAGGACGTTGGATCCGCCCCAGCATTTT. The chain carries TRBV4-2 and TRBJ1-5; D gene unclear. This CDR3 is 14 amino acids long. Germline loops: CDR1 LGHNA, CDR2 YNFKEQ. Trimming cost V 4 bases and J 9 bases, with 16 bases left between them.

The chain employs TRBV6-2 or TRBV6-3 and TRBJ2-7, with a possible D match to TRBD1 (5 bases). The CDR3 is made up of 14 amino acids. Trimming shortened V by 7 bases and J by 2 bases, and 15 bases separated the two germline ends. Looked up from germline, CDR1 is MNHEY and CDR2 is SVGEGT. The CDR3 coding sequence is TGTGCCAGCACCTCCCAGGGCCTTACCTACGAGCAGTACTTC. This gives the protein CASTSQGLTYEQYF.

The chain combines TRBV12-3 or TRBV12-4 with TRBJ2-1; the match to TRBD2 covers 7 bases. The J call is doubtful: the DNA matches TRBJ2-7 better. CDR3 size: 13 residues. CDR3 residues: CASSLEAGIEQYF. CDR3 in DNA: TGTGCCAGCAGTTTAGAAGCGGGAATCGAGCAGTACTTC.

The rearrangement links TRBV6-2 or TRBV6-3 to TRBJ1-5; 9 bases align to TRBD1. V lost 2 bases and J lost 2; bases outside the gene matches: 13. Germline-derived CDR1 and CDR2 are MNHEY and SVGEGT. The CDR3 has 19 residues. Written as DNA, the CDR3 is TGTGCCAGCAGTTACCGACCGGGACAGGGTGTCTTACGCAATCAGCCCCAGCATTTT. It codes for CASSYRPGQGVLRNQPQHF.

The rearrangement links TRBV10-3 to TRBJ2-5, with a weak D call TRBD2 (6 bases). The germline gives CDR1 ENHRY, CDR2 SYGVKD. The V and J ends lost 3 bases and 5 bases respectively, with 16 bases between them. The CDR3 sequence is 15 residues long. The CDR3 sequence: CAISESQAREETQYF. The DNA for the CDR3 is TGTGCCATCAGTGAATCCCAAGCCCGGGAGGAGACCCAGTACTTC.

Comments on this clonotype: The junction does not match germline at one end; this may be a read error. The chain is built from TRBV4-3 and TRBJ2-1; 9 bases are shared with TRBD2. The germline V gene encodes CDR1 LGHNA and CDR2 YSLEER. This CDR3 region has 15 residues. The CDR3 loop reads CAGSHASGKYNEQFF. CDR3 sequence (DNA): TGCGCCGGCAGCCATGCTAGCGGGAAGTACAATGAGCAGTTCTTC.

V gene TRBV27 combines with J gene TRBJ2-1; D remains ambiguous. The germline CDR1 and CDR2 sequences are MNHEY and SMNVEV (reference sequence). The CDR3 is 14 residues long. Trimming removed 8 bases at V and 6 bases at J, with 17 bases between. CDR3 sequence (DNA): TGTGCCAGCGCAAGGTACCCCAACCTCAATGAGCAGTTCTTC. The encoded protein is CASARYPNLNEQFF.

The chain carries TRBV10-3 and TRBJ2-3, with 12 bases identical to TRBD2. From germline, CDR1 is ENHRY and CDR2 SYGVKD. The J segment lost 5 bases and the V segment lost 4 bases, leaving 7 bases of the junction unmatched. The CDR3 loop spans 16 amino acids. CDR3 in amino acids: CAISVETSGRGDTQYF. The CDR3 coding sequence is TGTGCCATCAGTGTGGAGACTAGCGGGAGAGGAGATACGCAGTATTTT.

The chain links TRBV5-1 to TRBJ2-3; 7 nucleotides agree with TRBD2. With V trimmed by 2 bases and J by 5 bases, 2 bases remained unmatched. The CDR3 totals 13 residues. Germline V CDR1 and CDR2: SGHRS, YFSETQ. For the CDR3, the DNA is TGCGCCAGCAGCTTAGCGGGGAGAGATACGCAGTATTTT. It yields the protein CASSLAGRDTQYF.

The rearrangement uses TRBV6-5 and TRBJ2-3, with no clear D. Trimming cost V 4 bases and J 2 bases, with 10 bases left between them. Germline-derived CDR1 and CDR2 are MNHEY and SVGAGI. The CDR3 runs to 14 residues. CDR3 nucleotides: TGTGCCAGCAGTTGGGCCACTGACACAGATACGCAGTATTTT. Translated, it gives CASSWATDTDTQYF.

The chain is built from TRBV7-9 and TRBJ2-5, with TRBD2 matching over 12 bases. Germline lookup yields CDR1 SEHNR and CDR2 FQNEAQ (reference sequence). J lost 4 bases, V lost 8 bases, and 11 bases had no gene match. The CDR3 is made up of 16 amino acids. CDR3 sequence: CASSSQLAGGRETQYF. The CDR3 DNA sequence: TGTGCCAGCTCCTCCCAACTAGCGGGAGGACGAGAGACCCAGTACTTC.

With respect to this clonotype: At one end the junction does not follow the germline gene, possibly because of a read error. The rearrangement links TRBV12-3 or TRBV12-4 to TRBJ1-5; tentatively, D is TRBD1 (5 bases). This CDR3 is built from 14 residues. The CDR3 sequence is CAGSWGTGNQPQHF. DNA for the CDR3: TGTGCCGGCAGTTGGGGGACGGGGAATCAGCCCCAGCATTTT.

The chain carries TRBV3-1 and TRBJ2-4, with D tentatively TRBD2 (6 bases). The J call may be in error: the DNA end matches TRBJ2-7 better. Germline V lookup: CDR1 LGHDT, CDR2 YNNKEL (reference sequence). The CDR3 loop spans 16 amino acids. DNA of the CDR3: TGTGCCAGCAGCCACGAGACTAGTAGTGGTTCGTACGAGCAGTACTTC. The encoded protein is CASSHETSSGSYEQYF.

This clonotype came up a few times. The gene calls are TRBV3-1 and TRBJ2-3, with D perhaps matching TRBD2 (5 bases). CDR1 LGHDT and CDR2 YNNKEL come from the germline V gene (reference sequence). This CDR3 has 15 residues. Trimming stripped 1 base from V and 6 bases from J, with 14 bases between. The CDR3 sequence is CASSQGGLRGDTQYF. CDR3 sequence (DNA): TGTGCCAGCAGCCAAGGCGGCCTAAGAGGGGATACGCAGTATTTT.

This clonotype was picked up a small number of times. The J gene is TRBJ2-5, the V gene TRBV12-3 or TRBV12-4, with TRBD1 identical over 7 bases. CDR3 length: 13 residues. The V segment lost 7 bases and the J segment 5 bases; nucleotides outside the gene matches: 7. In DNA form, the CDR3 reads TGTGCCAGCAAAGAGGGGGCTCGGGAGACCCAGTACTTC. Its translation is CASKEGARETQYF.

This clonotype was seen ten or more times. The chain recombines TRBV20-1 with TRBJ2-7; 7 bases map to TRBD2. The CDR3 spans 17 residues. The V gene end was trimmed by 0 bases and the J gene end by 3 bases; junction bases not matched to a gene: 14. The germline V gene has CDR1 DFQATT and CDR2 SNEGSKA (reference sequence). CDR3 residues: CSARDVGTREGIYEQYF. CDR3 in DNA: TGCAGTGCTAGAGACGTGGGGACCAGGGAGGGGATCTACGAGCAGTACTTC.

This clonotype was counted only a few times. At one end, the junction sequence differs from germline, possibly due to a read error. This sequence joins TRBV4-1 and TRBJ2-7, with D perhaps TRBD1 (6 bases). The germline V gene has CDR1 MGHRA and CDR2 YSYEKL. This CDR3 is built from 14 residues. This CDR3 reads CASSQGSFSYEQYF. CDR3 in DNA: TGTGCCAGCAGTCAGGGGAGTTTCTCCTACGAGCAGTACTTC.

This sequence joins TRBV29-1 and TRBJ2-3, with 8 positions matching TRBD2. The V gene end was trimmed by 3 bases and the J gene end by 3 bases; junction bases not matched to a gene: 5. The germline gives CDR1 SQVTM, CDR2 ANQGSEA. The CDR3 is 14 amino acids. The CDR3 sequence is CSVDPGTSTDTQYF. The DNA of the CDR3 is TGCAGCGTTGATCCGGGGACTAGTACAGATACGCAGTATTTT.

This clonotype was recorded many times. The V call is TRBV5-1, the J call TRBJ2-6; no clear D gene. Germline CDR1 reads SGHRS; CDR2 reads YFSETQ. Trimming left V 2 bases short and J 0 bases short, with 6 bases between. This CDR3 is 15 amino acids long. The CDR3 DNA sequence: TGCGCCAGCAGCTTAGGTGTCTCTGGGGCCAACGTCCTGACTTTC. As protein: CASSLGVSGANVLTF.

V gene TRBV20-1 combines with J gene TRBJ2-3; 12 bases align to TRBD2. This CDR3 is 16 amino acids long. V shed 6 bases and J 2 bases; nucleotides not matched to a gene: 9. Germline CDR1 is DFQATT and CDR2 is SNEGSKA (reference sequence). CDR3 sequence reads: CSALNLAGGDTDTQYF. For the CDR3, the DNA is TGCAGTGCCCTTAATCTAGCGGGAGGGGACACAGATACGCAGTATTTT.

This chain links TRBV5-5 with TRBJ1-1; D is ambiguous. Germline V gives CDR1 SGHKS, CDR2 YYEKEE (reference sequence). The CDR3 consists of 15 residues. V shed 4 bases and J shed 3 bases, with 16 bases lying between them. The CDR3 DNA is TGTGCCAGCAGCCCCTCCGCCCCGAGGGACACTGAAGCTTTCTTT. Translating it yields CASSPSAPRDTEAFF. The full variable domain, in which reference TRBV5-5 and TRBJ1-1 provide the parts outside the CDR3, is DAGVTQSPTHLIKTRGQQVTLRCSPISGHKSVSWYQQVLGQGPQFIFQYYEKEERGRGNFPDRFSARQFPNYSSELNVNALLLGDSALYLCASSPSAPRDTEAFFGQGTRLTVV.

This clonotype was observed a few times. This chain connects TRBV13 to TRBJ2-7, with D uncertain. Trimming took off 4 bases at V and 2 bases at J, with 9 bases between the two ends. Germline CDR1 is PRHDT and CDR2 is FYEKMQ (reference sequence). This CDR3 comprises 13 residues. CDR3 coding DNA: TGTGCCAGCAGCTCCCACGCGACCTACGAGCAGTACTTC. It specifies CASSSHATYEQYF.

The chain uses TRBV5-1 and TRBJ2-5; D possibly matches TRBD1 or TRBD2 (6 bases each). This CDR3 contains 14 residues. Germline-derived CDR1 and CDR2 are SGHRS and YFSETQ. V shed 4 bases and J shed 5 bases, with 15 bases lying between them. The CDR3, as DNA: TGCGCCAGCAGCATTGGAGGAGGGGGGGAGACCCAGTACTTC. This translates into CASSIGGGGETQYF.

This clonotype showed up just a few times. The chain couples TRBV7-9 to TRBJ1-2; 9 bases are a match to TRBD1. This CDR3 comprises 15 residues. J lost 4 bases, V lost 3 bases, and 6 bases had no gene match. CDR1 and CDR2 from the germline V gene are SEHNR and FQNEAQ (reference sequence). CDR3 sequence: CASSFPDRGGYGYTF. Written as DNA, the CDR3 is TGTGCCAGCAGCTTTCCGGACAGGGGTGGCTATGGCTACACCTTC.

This clonotype was seen many times. V usage is TRBV20-1 and J usage is TRBJ2-1; 9 nucleotides align to TRBD2. Per the germline V gene, CDR1 is DFQATT and CDR2 is SNEGSKA (reference sequence). This CDR3 is 14 amino acids long. The trim removed 3 bases at V and 11 bases at J, leaving 11 bases unmatched. DNA for the CDR3: TGCAGTGCTAGTAGTAGCGGGAGCCCCCTCAAGCAGTTCTTC. It specifies CSASSSGSPLKQFF.